The T cell receptor (beta chain) described here comes from a study of T cell clonality in common variable immunodeficiency. Findings and caveats of the study: Fewer deletions and N-nucleotide insertions were reportedly seen in common variable immunodeficiency TCR beta sequences.

Blood samples were heparinized, roughly 4.5 to 8.5 ml per donor. Germline V gene sequence: CDR1 SGHRS, CDR2 YFSETQ. CDR3 length: 14 residues. V gave up 3 bases and J gave up 1 base, with 11 bases separating them. Control and CVID samples contributed equal amounts of genomic DNA. Here immunoSEQ multiplex PCR was the method, and the copy in TCRdb shows in-frame clones only, minus some. The sample shows about 35,000 clones, none of them appearing just once. This clone was found many times. Its antigen is not identified. The DNA ends 3 residues before the CDR3 does, and the rest of the CDR3 is filled in from the germline J gene.

This chain uses TRBV5-1 with TRBJ2-7, with D tentatively TRBD1 (5 bases). The sequencing input was peripheral blood mononuclear cells. This TCR was sampled from a person aged 18 to 75 in good health. The CDR3 here is CASSSQGGSYEQYF. CDR3 DNA (partial): TGCGCCAGCAGCTCCCAGGGTGGGTCCTACGAG.